This TCR beta chain was captured in a study of Ad26.COV2.S vaccination and SARS-CoV-2 variants. Study summary: Once or twice, 56 days apart, Ad26.COV2.S was delivered intramuscularly.

Repertoires were generated with immunoSEQ multiplex PCR, while TCRdb's copy carries only in-frame clones and drops some. This table has about 350,000 clones, roughly 84% appearing once. Documented treatment: around 19 received Ad26.COV2.S at low or high dose, single or two shots; about 5 received placebo; per-sample allocation not given. Day 63 after the first injection of vaccine or placebo was the sampling time. Germline V lookup: CDR1 MNHEY, CDR2 SVGEGT. Deletions cut 4 bases from V and 6 bases from J, with 9 bases between. CDR3 size: 13 residues. The clonotype was recovered from a person between 18 and 60 years old who received the Ad26.COV2.S COVID-19 vaccine or a placebo. The sample in question was peripheral blood, obtained in a trial of Ad26.COV2.S vaccine versus placebo. This chain uses TRBV6-2 or TRBV6-3 with TRBJ2-2; possibly TRBD2 for D (5 bases). CDR3 sequence: CASSLWESGELFF. The CDR3 nucleotides read TGTGCCAGCAGTTTATGGGAGTCCGGGGAGCTGTTTTTT.